What follows is one TCR beta chain and its context. Its matching antigen is unknown. Use of 60 Vbeta and 13 Jbeta primers characterized the PCR. The data were produced by immunoSEQ multiplex PCR, yet TCRdb's version contains in-frame clones alone and is incomplete. The table includes hundreds of thousands of clones, just over 75% detected once. The CDR3 consists of 14 residues. Germline values: CDR1 LNHDA, CDR2 SQIVND (reference sequence). Trimming at V came to 5 bases and at J to 2 bases, leaving 3 bases not matched to a gene. These data are taken from a study of cytomegalovirus exposure and HLA in healthy donors. Study observations and caveats: Previously analyzed data showed that most TCR beta V segments were productive at a frequency of about 90% or about 30%. In vitro experiments confirmed that three CMV-associated chains were specific for CMV antigens. Analyses of presence/absence relied on an assumption of roughly uniform sequencing depth across donors.

The sample taken for sequencing was PBMCs. This TCR was sampled from a man between 18 and 29 years old in good health and CMV-seronegative. The rearrangement uses TRBV19 and TRBJ2-1; 7 nucleotides line up with TRBD1. Written as DNA, the CDR3 is TGTGCCAGTAGTCCTGGGACAGCCTACAATGAGCAGTTCTTC. Translation gives CASSPGTAYNEQFF.